This TCR beta chain is from a study of T cell changes during pregnancy in multiple sclerosis. TCRdb's table, derived via immunoSEQ multiplex PCR, lists solely in-frame clones and lacks some. The table records around 75,000 clones, 94% of them present only once. The origin of this receptor is a female donor with multiple sclerosis, enrolled in a pregnancy study. Sequencing used CD4+ T cells from peripheral blood mononuclear cells, obtained after pregnancy.

The CDR3, as DNA: TGTGCCATCAGTGCTAGGGGCGCAAGCTCCTACGAGCAGTACTTC. It codes for CAISARGASSYEQYF. The V gene is TRBV10-3, the J gene TRBJ2-7, with D perhaps matching TRBD1 (5 bases). Trimming took 4 bases from V and 0 from J, leaving 13 bases between them. The V gene's germline CDR1 is ENHRY and CDR2 SYGVKD. The length of the CDR3 is 15 residues.